This TCR beta chain is from a study of T cells in Graves' hyperthyroidism and ophthalmopathy. Study-wide points: In validation, the model predicted ophthalmopathy. These predictions came a median approximately six months before onset. Clonotypes that were expanded in thyroid above 0.001 mostly appeared in blood too.

TCR beta CDR3 regions were amplified from RNA. An initial round of RT-PCR targeting the TCR CDR3 relied on the HTBI primer set. TCRdb re-derived calls from the multiplex PCR reads in MiXCR, one entry per CDR3 protein. The sample contains more than 550,000 distinct CDR3 sequences, just under 45% of which appear only once. This CDR3 is 15 amino acids long. Trimming left V 3 bases short and J 14 bases short, with 23 bases between. Germline assignment: CDR1 SNHLY and CDR2 FYNNEI. A note on this clonotype: Its antigen is not identified.

Those patients with uncontrolled infection, other autoimmune disease, pregnancy or lactation were excluded. The J gene is TRBJ1-5, the V gene TRBV2, with D hard to call. Source material: peripheral blood or thyroid tissue (not recorded which). The receptor was isolated from an adult man with Graves' disease, either hyperthyroidism or ophthalmopathy (not recorded which). The CDR3 coding sequence is TGTGCCAGCAGTGACGGACTAGCGGGAGGGTCGAGCGAGCATTTT. Its protein is CASSDGLAGGSSEHF. Full variable domain (remainder filled in from reference TRBV2 and TRBJ1-5): EPEVTQTPSHQVTQMGQEVILRCVPISNHLYFYWYRQILGQKVEFLVSFYNNEISEKSEIFDDQFSVERPDGSNFTLKIRSTKLEDSAMYFCASSDGLAGGSSEHFGDGTRLSIL.